A single sample is the source of the 22 T cell receptor beta chains below, sequenced in a study of T cell clones after liver transplantation. Data came from immunoSEQ multiplex PCR; TCRdb stores just in-frame clones and leaves some out. Of fewer than 45,000 clones in the sample, about 86% were seen once. The sample consisted of CD4+ T cells from blood, taken 24 months after liver transplant. Source of these receptors: a human patient who received a liver transplant. Some T cells may trace back to the graft donor.

This clone is medium-sized (0.01 to 0.1%). The rearrangement joins TRBV4-1 to TRBJ2-1; D is perhaps TRBD1 (7 bases). V was clipped by 0 bases and J by 7 bases, with 31 bases between them. The CDR3 is made up of 21 amino acids. The germline V gene has CDR1 MGHRA and CDR2 YSYEKL. The CDR3 is CASSQDTARGFDRQGRNEQFF. For the CDR3, the DNA is TGCGCCAGCAGCCAAGACACAGCCAGGGGGTTCGACAGGCAAGGGAGGAATGAGCAGTTCTTC.

The chain employs TRBV19 and TRBJ2-5; perhaps TRBD2 as D (5 bases). The V and J ends lost 1 base and 2 bases respectively, with 8 bases between them. The CDR3 is 14 residues long. Germline CDR1 LNHDA, CDR2 SQIVND (reference sequence). The CDR3: CASSIGSGQETQYF. DNA of the CDR3: TGTGCCAGTAGTATAGGGTCGGGACAAGAGACCCAGTACTTC.

The chain combines TRBV18 with TRBJ1-2; TRBD1 agrees at 9 bases. The CDR3 runs to 13 residues. Germline-derived CDR1 and CDR2 are KGHSH and LQKENI. The junction had 0 bases not matched to a gene; V was cut back by 0 bases and J by 7 bases. As DNA, the CDR3 is TGTGCCAGCTCACCACCGGGACAGGGTGGCTACACCTTC. This sequence encodes CASSPPGQGGYTF.

This chain uses TRBV2 with TRBJ1-6; a possible D gene is TRBD1 (6 bases). V lost 2 bases and J lost 5, with 13 bases in between. In germline, CDR1 is SNHLY, CDR2 FYNNEI. CDR3 length: 16 amino acids. CDR3 sequence (DNA): TGTGCCAGCAGTGAAAATGGGGGGCTGAATAATTCACCCCTCCACTTT. Translating gives CASSENGGLNNSPLHF.

The chain is built from TRBV7-9 and TRBJ2-1; D gene unclear. Germline CDR1 is SEHNR and CDR2 is FQNEAQ (reference sequence). CDR3 length equals 13 residues. V lost 1 base and J lost 6, with 7 bases in between. CDR3 sequence reads: CASSLVQRNEQFF. CDR3 nucleotides: TGTGCCAGCAGCTTAGTACAACGCAATGAGCAGTTCTTC.

The CDR3 region is CASSLAPGSYNEQFF. CDR3 nucleotides: TGTGCCAGCAGCTTAGCTCCTGGCTCCTACAATGAGCAGTTCTTC. This rearrangement joins TRBV7-3 to TRBJ2-1; D unclear. V lost 2 bases, J lost 0 bases, and 8 bases lay in between. The CDR3 spans 15 residues. Per the germline V gene, CDR1 is SGHTA and CDR2 is FQGTGA.

This chain connects TRBV15 to TRBJ1-1, with a weak D call TRBD1 (5 bases). The germline V gene has CDR1 LNHNV and CDR2 YYDKDF (reference sequence). Trimming took 4 bases from V and 4 from J, leaving 13 bases between them. The CDR3 runs 14 residues. CDR3 DNA sequence: TGTGCCACCAGCAATGGCCCGGGGGGCACTGAAGCTTTCTTT. Translation gives CATSNGPGGTEAFF.

The chain employs TRBV18 and TRBJ1-5, with D unclear. CDR3 length: 14 amino acids. The V end was cut by 3 bases, the J end by 0 bases, with 6 bases between. The germline CDR1 and CDR2 sequences are KGHSH and LQKENI. For the CDR3, the DNA is TGTGCCAGCTCACCCGCAAGTAGCAATCAGCCCCAGCATTTT. This encodes CASSPASSNQPQHF.

The CDR3 sequence is CASSGRTNTGELFF. As DNA, the CDR3 is TGTGCCAGCAGCGGACGGACGAACACCGGGGAGCTGTTTTTT. This chain links TRBV7-2 with TRBJ2-2; D call uncertain. CDR1 is SGHTA and CDR2 is FQGNSA in the germline V gene. The CDR3 consists of 14 residues. V gave up 5 bases and J gave up 0 bases, with 7 bases separating them.

The V gene is TRBV28, the J gene TRBJ2-1; TRBD2 matches 10 bases. The length of the CDR3 is 15 residues. CDR1 MDHEN and CDR2 SYDVKM come from the germline V gene. With V trimmed by 6 bases and J by 4 bases, 6 bases remained unmatched. CDR3 in DNA: TGTGCCAGCAGCTCTAGCGGGAGTAGGTACAATGAGCAGTTCTTC. As protein: CASSSSGSRYNEQFF.

The chain combines TRBV19 with TRBJ2-5, with D unresolved. The germline V gene has CDR1 LNHDA and CDR2 SQIVND (reference sequence). This CDR3 has 16 amino acids. The V and J ends lost 0 bases and 4 bases respectively, with 15 bases between them. CDR3: CASSIDHRRSGETQYF. CDR3 sequence (DNA): TGTGCCAGTAGTATAGATCATCGCAGGTCTGGAGAGACCCAGTACTTC.

The chain recombines TRBV7-7 with TRBJ2-3; D is perhaps TRBD2 (5 bases). V dropped 5 bases and J dropped 2 bases, with 11 bases sitting between them. Germline V gene lookup returns CDR1 SSHAT and CDR2 FNYEAQ (reference sequence). The CDR3 loop spans 14 amino acids. CDR3 sequence: CASSSGTSTDTQYF. The CDR3 DNA reads TGTGCCAGCAGCAGCGGAACCTCCACAGATACGCAGTATTTT.

The chain has TRBV11-2 and TRBJ1-5; 10 bases are shared with TRBD1. The CDR3 extends over 15 amino acids. Germline values: CDR1 SGHAT, CDR2 FQNNGV. V lost 6 bases and J lost 4; bases outside the gene matches: 6. The CDR3 DNA reads as TGTGCCAGCAGTCGGGACAGGGGCCCTAATCAGCCCCAGCATTTT. Translating it yields CASSRDRGPNQPQHF.

The chain is built from TRBV18 and TRBJ2-5, with 12 bases identical to TRBD2. Germline V gives CDR1 KGHSH, CDR2 LQKENI. This CDR3 region has 17 residues. Trimming at V came to 2 bases and at J to 4 bases, leaving 8 bases not matched to a gene. The CDR3 nucleotides are TGTGCCAGCTCACCATCACTAGCGGGAGGCCCAGGAGAGACCCAGTACTTC. This gives the protein CASSPSLAGGPGETQYF.

The chain links TRBV19 to TRBJ1-4, with D unclear. The germline V gene has CDR1 LNHDA and CDR2 SQIVND (reference sequence). The CDR3 is 13 amino acids. Trimming pared 3 bases from V and 8 bases from J, leaving 10 bases between. CDR3 residues: CASSMGLGEKLFF. In DNA form, the CDR3 reads TGTGCCAGTAGTATGGGTCTGGGCGAAAAACTGTTTTTT.

The V and J genes are TRBV29-1 and TRBJ2-2; D is unclear. The V end was cut by 6 bases, the J end by 3 bases, with 11 bases between. The CDR3 spans 13 residues. CDR1 and CDR2 (germline): SQVTM, ANQGSEA. The chain's CDR3 is CSVRATHTGELFF. CDR3 nucleotide sequence: TGCAGCGTCCGGGCGACCCACACCGGGGAGCTGTTTTTT.

The chain recombines TRBV29-1 with TRBJ2-7; tentative D call: TRBD2 (6 bases). Germline CDR1 is SQVTM and CDR2 is ANQGSEA. Trimming shortened V by 4 bases and J by 6 bases, and 19 bases separated the two germline ends. CDR3 length equals 14 residues. CDR3 DNA sequence: TGCAGCGTTGCCCCCCAGCCCGGGGGTCGCGAGCAGTACTTC. Residues: CSVAPQPGGREQYF.

This clone is a singleton in its sample. The chain uses TRBV6-1 and TRBJ2-3, with 9 bases aligning to TRBD1. J lost 0 bases, V lost 6 bases, and 4 bases had no gene match. The germline V gene has CDR1 MNHNS and CDR2 SASEGT. The CDR3 is made up of 15 amino acids. Here the CDR3 reads CASSLQGASTDTQYF. CDR3 nucleotide sequence: TGTGCCAGCAGCCTACAGGGGGCTAGCACAGATACGCAGTATTTT.

The chain couples TRBV18 to TRBJ1-1; D remains unclear. V was shortened by 1 base and J by 0 bases, with 9 bases between the two germline ends. Germline V gene data show CDR1 as KGHSH and CDR2 as LQKENI. The CDR3 consists of 15 residues. The CDR3 loop reads CASSPRPDMNTEAFF. CDR3 in DNA: TGTGCCAGCTCACCACGGCCAGACATGAACACTGAAGCTTTCTTT.

This clone was detected only once. The chain uses TRBV9 and TRBJ1-6; tentative D call: TRBD1 (5 bases). The CDR3 has 16 residues. Deletions cut 6 bases from V and 8 bases from J, with 21 bases between. Germline V gene data show CDR1 as SGDLS and CDR2 as YYNGEE. As DNA, the CDR3 is TGTGCCAGCATCAAAGCTTGGTGGGGGTCGGATTCACCCCTCCACTTT. This sequence encodes CASIKAWWGSDSPLHF.

This clone was observed once. The CDR3 bases are TGTGCCAGCAGTTTACTCACAGGGGAGGCCTATGGCTACACCTTC. It codes for CASSLLTGEAYGYTF. V is TRBV6-6 and J is TRBJ1-2; 7 nucleotides agree with TRBD1. J gave up 4 bases and V 4 bases, and 9 bases lay outside the gene matches. This CDR3 has 15 amino acids. The V gene's germline CDR1 is MNHNY and CDR2 SVGAGI (reference sequence).

The chain carries TRBV5-1 and TRBJ2-1; D remains ambiguous. V shed 0 bases and J shed 1 base, with 8 bases lying between them. Germline CDR1 reads SGHRS; CDR2 reads YFSETQ. There are 15 residues in the CDR3. The CDR3 loop reads CASSLEASSYNEQFF. The CDR3 DNA follows: TGCGCCAGCAGCTTGGAGGCAAGTTCCTACAATGAGCAGTTCTTC. Full variable domain (missing parts from reference TRBV5-1 and TRBJ2-1): KAGVTQTPRYLIKTRGQQVTLSCSPISGHRSVSWYQQTPGQGLQFLFEYFSETQRNKGNFPGRFSGRQFSNSRSEMNVSTLELGDSALYLCASSLEASSYNEQFFGPGTRLTVL.